Below, 8 T cell receptor beta chains from the same sample are listed, as sequenced in a study of beta chain features in type 1 diabetes. Sequencing targeted expressed TCRB transcripts, as all isolated RNA had been reverse transcribed. Only in-frame clones appear in the TCRdb table, and some are missing; sequencing was by immunoSEQ multiplex PCR. The table has fewer than 650,000 clones, roughly a sixth seen once; the top ten hold approximately 0.099%. The specimen sequenced was naive CD4+ T cells from blood. These receptors were obtained from a man aged 18-30 years in good health.

This clone was found many times. The chain combines TRBV25-1 with TRBJ2-1; weak D call: TRBD2 (5 bases). Germline CDR1 is MGHDK and CDR2 is SYGVNS. The CDR3 runs 13 residues. V lost 1 base and J 6 bases, leaving 7 bases between the germline ends. The CDR3 protein is CASSEFRGNEQFF. The DNA of the CDR3 is TGTGCCAGCAGTGAATTCCGGGGCAATGAGCAGTTCTTC.

This clone was observed a handful of times. V gene TRBV28 combines with J gene TRBJ2-5; D remains ambiguous. Trimming removed 6 bases at V and 4 bases at J, with 15 bases between. In germline, CDR1 is MDHEN, CDR2 SYDVKM. This CDR3 spans 14 amino acids. The CDR3: CASSKSRKAETQYF. The DNA of the CDR3 is TGTGCCAGCAGCAAGTCTAGAAAGGCAGAGACCCAGTACTTC.

The CDR3 nucleotides read TGTGCCAGCAGCTCAACTATTAACACTGAAGCTTTCTTT. Translated, it gives CASSSTINTEAFF. The J gene is TRBJ1-1, the V gene TRBV7-9; D gene uncertain. V was clipped by 4 bases and J by 2 bases, with 8 bases between them. Germline lookup yields CDR1 SEHNR and CDR2 FQNEAQ (reference sequence). This CDR3 region has 13 residues.

There are a few counts of this clone. This rearrangement joins TRBV6-5 to TRBJ2-3; tentatively, D is TRBD1 (6 bases). Trimming stripped 8 bases from V and 0 bases from J, with 15 bases between. In germline, CDR1 is MNHEY, CDR2 SVGAGI. The CDR3 is 15 residues long. The CDR3 protein is CASSSPTGSTDTQYF. In nucleotides, the CDR3 is TGTGCCAGCTCTAGCCCTACAGGGAGCACAGATACGCAGTATTTT.

As for this clone: The identical CDR3 is also encoded by other nucleotide sequences in the sample. The V gene is TRBV9, the J gene TRBJ2-7; 7 positions agree with TRBD2. The CDR3 runs to 15 residues. Germline V gene sequence: CDR1 SGDLS, CDR2 YYNGEE. J was trimmed by 4 bases and V by 4 bases; bases with no gene match: 11. The CDR3 loop is CASSPQAGSSYEQYF. CDR3 nucleotides: TGTGCCAGCAGCCCACAAGCGGGGTCGTCTTACGAGCAGTACTTC.

Here the CDR3 reads CASSKRGSLYEQYF. CDR3 in DNA: TGTGCCAGCAGCAAAAGGGGTAGTCTCTACGAGCAGTACTTC. The genes are TRBV21-1 and TRBJ2-7; whether TRBD1, the table's D call, matches the DNA was not checked. TRBV21-1 is described as a pseudogene. This CDR3 has 14 residues.

This clone occurred a few times. The genes are TRBV6-5 and TRBJ2-1; D uncertain. CDR1 MNHEY and CDR2 SVGAGI come from the germline V gene. Trimming stripped 6 bases from V and 4 bases from J, with 7 bases between. The CDR3 extends over 12 amino acids. CDR3: CASRPLYNEQFF. The CDR3 region has the DNA TGTGCCAGCAGACCCCTATACAATGAGCAGTTCTTC.

This clone was counted between two and nine times. The gene calls are TRBV4-3 and TRBJ2-1; D may correspond to TRBD1 or TRBD2 (5 bases each). The V end was cut by 2 bases, the J end by 9 bases, with 14 bases between. The CDR3 consists of 14 residues. Germline loops: CDR1 LGHNA, CDR2 YSLEER. The CDR3 sequence: CASSQQRGATEQFF. DNA for the CDR3: TGCGCCAGCAGCCAACAGAGAGGGGCCACTGAGCAGTTCTTC.